The sample holds many counts of the clone carrying this T cell receptor beta chain. What it recognizes is unknown. The sample belongs to a study of breast tumors, draining lymph nodes, adjacent tissues. Overall study results and limits: Compared with basal-like, luminal-like tumors shared significantly more repertoire with nontumor tissue.

TCRdb recomputed calls from the multiplex PCR reads with MiXCR, one row per CDR3 protein. The table has under 300,000 distinct CDR3 sequences, 30% to 35% seen once. CDR1 and CDR2 (germline): SNHLY, FYNNEI. The CDR3 is 16 residues long. The V gene end was trimmed by 3 bases and the J gene end by 0 bases; junction bases not matched to a gene: 2. Axillary draining lymph nodes of breast cancer patients supplied the node samples. The sample consisted of axillary lymph node tissue. This chain connects TRBV2 to TRBJ2-1; 10 nucleotides agree with TRBD2. This sequence was found in a female donor with breast cancer. Some clones in this sample may be carry-over from other donors' samples. CDR3 sequence: CASSDQRGGSYNEQFF. In DNA, the CDR3 is TGTGCCAGCAGTGACCAGCGGGGGGGCTCCTACAATGAGCAGTTCTTC.